This record looks at one TCR beta chain sequence and its context. What it binds is unknown. Healthy bone marrow donors supplied every sample. Trimming took 4 bases from V and 9 from J, leaving 10 bases between them. In germline, CDR1 is SGHVS, CDR2 FNYEAQ. CDR3 length: 11 amino acids. This specimen belongs to a study of cytomegalovirus exposure and HLA in healthy donors. Regarding the study as a whole: An analysis that came later showed most CMV-associated TCR beta chains appearing HLA-restricted. Among the CMV-associated chains, a few were confirmed in vitro as specific for CMV antigens. As a later analysis showed, a missense DCLRE1C variant was linked to trimming of TCR beta V- and J-genes.

Primers included in the PCR were 60 Vbeta and 13 Jbeta primers. Some clones are missing from TCRdb's copy, which holds only in-frame ones; the method was immunoSEQ multiplex PCR. This sample has some 91,000 clones, with approximately 76% found just once. This sequence was found in a man in his forties in good health and CMV-seropositive. The rearrangement uses TRBV7-6 and TRBJ2-7; TRBD1 is a possible D gene (6 bases). The material sequenced was PBMCs. CDR3 sequence: CASSSGDGQYF. For the CDR3, the DNA is TGTGCCAGCAGCTCAGGGGATGGGCAGTACTTC.